These 11 T cell receptor beta chains share one sample of origin, sequenced in a study of CD8 T cells in ankylosing spondylitis. TCRdb re-called the 5' RACE reads with MiXCR, one entry per CDR3 protein. The sample carries just over 150,000 distinct CDR3 sequences, about 16% recorded once. Sequencing was carried out using blood, either unsorted or a sorted T cell fraction (not recorded which). All receptors derive from a male donor with ankylosing spondylitis or in good health (not recorded which).

The chain uses TRBV5-1 and TRBJ2-1; TRBD2 matches 13 bases. Germline loops: CDR1 SGHRS, CDR2 YFSETQ. The CDR3 is 15 residues long. With 4 bases clipped from V and 6 bases from J, the junction kept 4 bases outside the gene matches. In nucleotides, the CDR3 is TGCGCCAGCAGCCGACTAGCGGGAGGCGGCAATGAGCAGTTCTTC. The encoded protein is CASSRLAGGGNEQFF.

In its sample, this clonotype was seen many times. This chain's CDR3 is CASSLDGDSSLPYYGYTF. The CDR3 DNA follows: TGCGCCAGCAGCTTGGATGGGGACAGCTCCCTCCCATACTATGGCTACACCTTC. This chain joins TRBV5-1 and TRBJ1-2; TRBD1 matches at 7 bases. V trimming: 0 bases; J trimming: 3 bases; junction bases outside the gene matches: 14. Per germline, CDR1 SGHRS and CDR2 YFSETQ. The CDR3 covers 18 residues.

This clonotype was seen at least ten times. This rearrangement joins TRBV6-1 to TRBJ1-6; D might be TRBD1 (5 bases). The CDR3 length is 15 residues. V lost 8 bases, J lost 3 bases, and 14 bases lay in between. The germline V gene encodes CDR1 MNHNS and CDR2 SASEGT. The CDR3 spells CASHPQGIYNSPLHF. The CDR3 DNA is TGTGCCAGCCACCCCCAGGGAATCTATAATTCACCCCTCCACTTT.

This clonotype has just a few counts. The chain is built from TRBV7-9 and TRBJ2-3; TRBD1 agrees at 11 bases. Looked up from germline, CDR1 is SEHNR and CDR2 is FQNEAQ (reference sequence). The CDR3 contains 16 residues. With V trimmed by 7 bases and J by 0 bases, 6 bases remained unmatched. Written as DNA, the CDR3 is TGTGCCAGCACCCGGGGGACAGGGGGTAGCACAGATACGCAGTATTTT. It yields the protein CASTRGTGGSTDTQYF.

This chain joins TRBV6-1 and TRBJ1-5, with TRBD1 as a possible D gene (5 bases). Germline lookup yields CDR1 MNHNS and CDR2 SASEGT. V gave up 0 bases and J gave up 6 bases, with 9 bases separating them. CDR3 length equals 14 residues. CDR3 nucleotide sequence: TGTGCCAGCAGTGAAGCGCGGGGGTCTCAGCCCCAGCATTTT. It yields the protein CASSEARGSQPQHF.

This chain connects TRBV13 to TRBJ1-1; possibly TRBD1 for D (5 bases). Trimming pared 5 bases from V and 1 base from J, leaving 11 bases between. This CDR3 region has 14 residues. Germline V gene sequence: CDR1 PRHDT, CDR2 FYEKMQ (reference sequence). The CDR3 loop is CASSHSTGNTEAFF. The CDR3 bases are TGTGCCAGCAGCCACTCAACAGGGAACACTGAAGCTTTCTTT.

This clonotype was seen many times. The V call is TRBV12-3 or TRBV12-4, the J call TRBJ2-7, with 10 nucleotides matching TRBD2. The CDR3 covers 14 residues. The trim removed 8 bases at V and 5 bases at J, leaving 9 bases unmatched. The CDR3 protein is CASRVSGRINEQYF. The CDR3 nucleotides read TGTGCCAGCCGAGTTAGCGGGAGGATTAACGAGCAGTACTTC.

This clonotype was detected many times. The genes are TRBV7-3 and TRBJ2-3, with a tentative D call TRBD1 (7 bases). Trimming stripped 4 bases from V and 6 bases from J, with 11 bases between. Germline V CDR1 and CDR2: SGHTA, FQGTGA. CDR3 size: 13 residues. CDR3 amino acids: CASSWRGPDTQYF. The CDR3 DNA reads TGTGCCAGCAGCTGGAGGGGGCCGGATACGCAGTATTTT.

This clonotype was observed many times. The chain uses TRBV6-1 and TRBJ2-2, with D unclear. Trimming pared 6 bases from V and 7 bases from J, leaving 3 bases between. This CDR3 is 10 amino acids long. Germline-derived CDR1 and CDR2 are MNHNS and SASEGT. The CDR3 loop reads CASRNGELFF. In DNA form, the CDR3 reads TGTGCCAGCAGGAACGGGGAGCTGTTTTTT.

This chain connects TRBV7-8 to TRBJ2-1; D not resolved. Trimming shortened V by 8 bases and J by 0 bases, and 5 bases separated the two germline ends. CDR1 and CDR2 from the germline V gene are SGHVS and FQNEAQ. This CDR3 is 12 amino acids long. The CDR3 region has the DNA TGTGCCAGCGCGGTCTCCTACAATGAGCAGTTCTTC. It specifies CASAVSYNEQFF.

This clonotype showed up just a few times. This chain connects TRBV28 to TRBJ2-7; D is unclear. CDR3 length equals 16 residues. Trimming took off 7 bases at V and 3 bases at J, with 22 bases between the two ends. CDR1 and CDR2 (germline): MDHEN, SYDVKM. The CDR3, as DNA: TGTGCCAGCACCAAATCCTATATTGCCAGGAACTACGAGCAGTACTTC. Amino acids: CASTKSYIARNYEQYF.